This T cell receptor (beta chain) was sequenced for a study of blood T cell repertoires in COVID-19. Measured with immunoSEQ multiplex PCR; TCRdb has only the in-frame clones, and not every one. The table shows approximately 240,000 clones, with 87% occurring only once. The CDR3 is 14 amino acids. The sample taken for sequencing was peripheral blood. The chain recombines TRBV21-1 with TRBJ1-5. TRBV21-1 is a listed pseudogene. The sequence was obtained from a young woman who had recovered from COVID-19. As DNA, the CDR3 is TGTGCCAGCAGTGCACAGCGGACTTATGGGCCCCAGCATTTT. Encoded protein: CASSAQRTYGPQHF.